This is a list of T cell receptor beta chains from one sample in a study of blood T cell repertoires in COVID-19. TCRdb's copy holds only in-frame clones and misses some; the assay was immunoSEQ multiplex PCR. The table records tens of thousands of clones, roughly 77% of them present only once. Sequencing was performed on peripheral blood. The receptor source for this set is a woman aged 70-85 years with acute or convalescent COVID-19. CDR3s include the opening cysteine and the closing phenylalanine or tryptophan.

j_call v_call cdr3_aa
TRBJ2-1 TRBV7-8 CASSLRESGGVSSYNEQFF
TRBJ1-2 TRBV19 CASGPYYGYTF
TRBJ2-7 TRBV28 CASSSGSYEQYF
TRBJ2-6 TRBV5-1 CASSPLGQRSGANVLTF
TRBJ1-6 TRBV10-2 CASSELGGVGYNSPLHF
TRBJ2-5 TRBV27 CASKERSRETQYF
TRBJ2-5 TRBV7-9 CASSWDGGETQYF
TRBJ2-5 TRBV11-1 CASSFSSGLHQETQYF
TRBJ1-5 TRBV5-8 CASSFHSGNQPQHF
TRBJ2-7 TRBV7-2 CASSLAGRGDYEQYF
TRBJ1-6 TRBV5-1 CASSYTGTGVGNNSPLHF
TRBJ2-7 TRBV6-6 CASRTSGGAGNEQYF
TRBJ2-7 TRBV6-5 CASSYRDRDNEQYF
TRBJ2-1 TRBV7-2 CASSESYNEQFF
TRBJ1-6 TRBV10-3 CAISEGQGYTNSPLHF
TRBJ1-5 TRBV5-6 CASSLGPSFSQPQHF
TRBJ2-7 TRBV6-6 CASSYVRGADEQYF
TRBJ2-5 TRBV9 CASSVARSETQYF
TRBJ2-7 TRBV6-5 CASRVGGGKPYEQYF
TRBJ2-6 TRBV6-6 CASKQGGSSGANVLTF
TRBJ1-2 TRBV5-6 CASSLTGTYGYTF
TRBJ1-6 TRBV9 CASSATALDSSYNSPLHF
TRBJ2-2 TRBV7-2 CASSIRQGAAGELFF
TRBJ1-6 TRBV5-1 CASSLGGHGNSPLHF
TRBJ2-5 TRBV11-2 CASSLDLAGGQETQYF
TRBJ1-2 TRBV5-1 CASSLGGQDYGYTF
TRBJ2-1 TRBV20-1 CSAREYGEQFF
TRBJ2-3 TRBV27 CASSFGLAGLSGDTQYF
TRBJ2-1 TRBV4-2 CASSHASGTVGRNEQFF
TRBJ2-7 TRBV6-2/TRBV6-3 CASSWGQLYEQYF
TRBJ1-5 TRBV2 CASSEPLNQPQHF
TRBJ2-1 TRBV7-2 CASILTGDFYNEQFF
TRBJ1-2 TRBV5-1 CASSVDRPGGYTF
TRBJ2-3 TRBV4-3 CASSQDSRGTQYF
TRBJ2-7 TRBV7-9 CASSPRTGKLSHEQYF
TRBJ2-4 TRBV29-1 CSVTGTEVLSKNIQYF
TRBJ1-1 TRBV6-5 CASRYQSGDTEAFF
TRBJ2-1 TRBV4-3 CASSPSGREYNEQFF
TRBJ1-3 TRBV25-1 CASSKQGRAGNTIYF
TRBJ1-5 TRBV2 CASRGLRQPQHF
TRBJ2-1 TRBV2 CASRSTSQGWNEQFF
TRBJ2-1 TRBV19 CASKSSGGVNEQFF
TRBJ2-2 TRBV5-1 CASKRDTNTGELFF
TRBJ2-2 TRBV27 CASRPTSGSTGGELFF
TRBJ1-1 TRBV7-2 CASSTRENTEAFF
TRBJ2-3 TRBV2 CASSELGLAGGRDTQYF
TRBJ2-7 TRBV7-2 CASSLVLTYEQYF
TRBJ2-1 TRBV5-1 CASSLNSGGLNEQFF
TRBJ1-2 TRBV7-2 CASSLQGTRDGYTF
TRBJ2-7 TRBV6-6 CASTYSLAGSEQYF
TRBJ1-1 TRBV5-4 CASSPLQGLNTEAFF
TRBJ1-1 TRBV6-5 CASSLDRVNTEAFF
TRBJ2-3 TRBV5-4 CASSFQIESTDTQYF
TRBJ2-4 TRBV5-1 CASSLNEGVAKNIQYF
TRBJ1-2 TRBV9 CASSVEADSDNYGYTF